A single sample is the source of the 32 T cell receptor beta chains below, sequenced in a study of identical twins. TCRdb re-called the 5' RACE reads with MiXCR, one entry per CDR3 protein. The sample holds more than 350,000 distinct CDR3 sequences; 9% are singletons and the top ten take 8% to 9.5%. Sequencing was done on a sample of naive T cells sorted from blood. Receptor source: a woman between 45 and 65 years old in good health.

A few counts support this clonotype. The chain links TRBV11-3 to TRBJ2-7, with TRBD2 matching over 11 bases. Germline V gene data show CDR1 as SGHNT and CDR2 as YENEEA. This CDR3 has 15 amino acids. J gave up 2 bases and V 6 bases, and 6 bases lay outside the gene matches. Here the CDR3 DNA reads TGTGCCAGCAGAATCGTAGCGGGAGGGCCCTACGAGCAGTACTTC. Protein sequence: CASRIVAGGPYEQYF.

The chain uses TRBV10-1 and TRBJ2-7; D gene unclear. The germline V and J ends were trimmed by 8 bases and 0 bases, with 8 bases remaining between them. The CDR3 spans 12 residues. Looked up from germline, CDR1 is WNHNN and CDR2 is SYGVQD (reference sequence). CDR3 bases: TGCGCCAGCGGGCTTAGCTCCTACGAGCAGTACTTC. Amino acids: CASGLSSYEQYF.

The rearrangement links TRBV5-6 to TRBJ2-1, with 10 bases fitting TRBD2. The germline gives CDR1 SGHDT, CDR2 YYEEEE. The CDR3 has 13 amino acids. J lost 9 bases, V lost 7 bases, and 7 bases had no gene match. The CDR3 spells CASYGTSAIEQFF. In nucleotides, the CDR3 is TGTGCCAGCTATGGGACTAGCGCTATTGAGCAGTTCTTC.

The chain employs TRBV27 and TRBJ2-2; TRBD2 matches 7 bases. This CDR3 has 14 residues. The germline V gene encodes CDR1 MNHEY and CDR2 SMNVEV (reference sequence). The J segment lost 4 bases and the V segment lost 1 base, leaving 0 bases of the junction unmatched. CDR3 in amino acids: CASSLWGGTGELFF. CDR3 DNA: TGTGCCAGCAGTTTATGGGGGGGCACCGGGGAGCTGTTTTTT.

V and J are TRBV5-1 and TRBJ1-6; D is unclear. The CDR3 is 13 amino acids. Trimming left V 1 base short and J 8 bases short, with 7 bases between. Per the germline V gene, CDR1 is SGHRS and CDR2 is YFSETQ. The DNA of the CDR3 is TGCGCCAGCAGCTTGAGGGCCCATTCACCCCTCCACTTT. It specifies CASSLRAHSPLHF.

The genes are TRBV4-1 and TRBJ2-5; 10 nucleotides line up with TRBD2. Per germline, CDR1 MGHRA and CDR2 YSYEKL. The CDR3 consists of 17 residues. With V trimmed by 0 bases and J by 6 bases, 10 bases remained unmatched. CDR3 nucleotides: TGCGCCAGCAGCCAAGACCCACCACTAGCGGGAATGAAGACCCAGTACTTC. Translating gives CASSQDPPLAGMKTQYF.

This clonotype was observed at least ten times. This chain joins TRBV27 and TRBJ2-1; 10 positions match TRBD2. CDR1 is MNHEY, CDR2 SMNVEV, per germline (reference sequence). The trim removed 10 bases at V and 0 bases at J, leaving 12 bases unmatched. CDR3 size: 17 residues. The CDR3 loop reads CATRTVLAGSSYNEQFF. CDR3 bases: TGTGCCACTCGGACGGTACTAGCGGGGAGCTCCTACAATGAGCAGTTCTTC.

The chain combines TRBV7-6 with TRBJ2-1, with 7 nucleotides matching TRBD1. The CDR3 totals 17 residues. The V gene's germline CDR1 is SGHVS and CDR2 FNYEAQ. J was trimmed by 3 bases and V by 5 bases; bases with no gene match: 13. CDR3 nucleotides: TGTGCCAGCAGCACCCAAAACCGGGACAGAGACTACAATGAGCAGTTCTTC. It translates to CASSTQNRDRDYNEQFF.

This clonotype appeared a few times. The rearrangement links TRBV28 to TRBJ2-6; 11 bases align to TRBD2. Unmatched junction bases numbered 7, after V lost 5 bases and J lost 4 bases. The CDR3 length is 17 residues. Germline CDR1 MDHEN, CDR2 SYDVKM. The CDR3 here is CASSPVAGGRGANVLTF. For the CDR3, the DNA is TGTGCCAGCAGTCCAGTAGCGGGAGGGAGGGGGGCCAACGTCCTGACTTTC.

This clonotype was seen only a few times. This rearrangement joins TRBV2 to TRBJ2-7, with a possible D match to TRBD1 (5 bases). The germline V gene encodes CDR1 SNHLY and CDR2 FYNNEI. The CDR3 covers 14 residues. V was trimmed by 8 bases and J by 4 bases, leaving 18 bases between them. CDR3 sequence (DNA): TGTGCCAGCGCTGTCGGTGACAGAGATTACGAGCAGTACGTC. It translates to CASAVGDRDYEQYV.

This clonotype has more than one count but fewer than ten. The chain recombines TRBV20-1 with TRBJ2-1; 7 bases align to TRBD2. CDR3 length: 13 amino acids. V lost 5 bases to trimming and J lost 9 bases; unmatched junction nucleotides: 10. Germline CDR1 DFQATT, CDR2 SNEGSKA (reference sequence). The CDR3 region is CSASGTTTSEQFF. The CDR3 coding sequence is TGCAGTGCTTCAGGGACTACCACAAGTGAGCAGTTCTTC.

The chain employs TRBV27 and TRBJ1-1; possibly TRBD1 for D (6 bases). The CDR3 runs 14 residues. From germline, CDR1 is MNHEY and CDR2 SMNVEV (reference sequence). V was pared by 2 bases and J by 4 bases, with 11 bases between. This CDR3 is CASSLPGAITEAFF. In DNA form, the CDR3 reads TGTGCCAGCAGTTTACCAGGGGCGATCACTGAAGCTTTCTTT.

This clonotype was seen a handful of times. This chain connects TRBV12-3 or TRBV12-4 to TRBJ2-7; 10 nucleotides line up with TRBD1. V lost 7 bases to trimming and J lost 6 bases; unmatched junction nucleotides: 6. The CDR3 extends over 13 amino acids. The CDR3 sequence is CASKDRGSGEQYF. The CDR3 DNA reads TGTGCCAGCAAGGACAGGGGGAGCGGCGAGCAGTACTTC.

The chain uses TRBV29-1 and TRBJ1-1; no clear D gene. V lost 4 bases and J 3 bases, leaving 6 bases between the germline ends. The germline CDR1 and CDR2 sequences are SQVTM and ANQGSEA. The CDR3 consists of 11 residues. The chain's CDR3 is CSVVAHTEAFF. The CDR3 nucleotides are TGCAGCGTTGTAGCCCACACTGAAGCTTTCTTT. The variable domain in full, with the rest retrieved from reference TRBV29-1 and TRBJ1-1, is SAVISQKPSRDICQRGTSLTIQCQVDSQVTMMFWYRQQPGQSLTLIATANQGSEATYESGFVIDKFPISRPNLTFSTLTVSNMSPEDSSIYLCSVVAHTEAFFGQGTRLTVV.

The rearrangement uses TRBV28 and TRBJ2-2; 8 bases line up with TRBD1. Germline assignment: CDR1 MDHEN and CDR2 SYDVKM. J lost 5 bases, V lost 5 bases, and 7 bases had no gene match. There are 15 residues in the CDR3. The CDR3 region is CASSGQGSGTGELFF. CDR3 in DNA: TGTGCCAGCAGTGGACAGGGTTCAGGTACCGGGGAGCTGTTTTTT.

A few counts support this clonotype. This rearrangement joins TRBV7-9 to TRBJ2-1, with 7 bases lining up with TRBD1. Looked up from germline, CDR1 is SEHNR and CDR2 is FQNEAQ (reference sequence). V was clipped by 1 base and J by 4 bases; unmatched bases: 7. The CDR3 runs to 16 residues. In DNA form, the CDR3 reads TGTGCCAGCAGCTTAGGACCTGGACAGGCATACAATGAGCAGTTCTTC. Translating it yields CASSLGPGQAYNEQFF.

This clonotype was found a few times. The chain uses TRBV28 and TRBJ2-1; 8 nucleotides agree with TRBD2. CDR1 MDHEN and CDR2 SYDVKM come from the germline V gene. The V gene end was trimmed by 8 bases and the J gene end by 6 bases; junction bases not matched to a gene: 15. The CDR3 spans 16 residues. The CDR3 DNA follows: TGTGCCAGCCGTGATAGCGGGATGGGTGTGGGCAATGAGCAGTTCTTC. Translating gives CASRDSGMGVGNEQFF.

This chain links TRBV4-1 with TRBJ1-2, with 9 bases lining up with TRBD1. The germline V gene has CDR1 MGHRA and CDR2 YSYEKL. CDR3 length: 15 residues. Germline trimming cut 3 bases from V and 7 bases from J; bases unmatched to any gene: 9. For the CDR3, the DNA is TGCGCCAGCAGCCAGACACGAGGACAGGGGACTGGCTACACCTTC. Amino acid sequence: CASSQTRGQGTGYTF.

V and J are TRBV5-1 and TRBJ2-1, with TRBD2 matching over 8 bases. Germline values: CDR1 SGHRS, CDR2 YFSETQ. This CDR3 region has 15 residues. Trimming took 1 base from V and 8 from J; bases not matched to a gene: 8. CDR3 sequence (DNA): TGCGCCAGCAGCTTGAGAGCGGGAGCGGGTTATGAGCAGTTCTTC. Its protein product is CASSLRAGAGYEQFF.

A note on this clonotype: The conserved phenylalanine or tryptophan is not found at the CDR3 terminus, so this likely reflects a read error. The rearrangement joins TRBV12-3 or TRBV12-4 to TRBJ2-7; 9 bases align to TRBD1. The CDR3 is 14 amino acids. J gave up 3 bases and V 4 bases, and 4 bases lay outside the gene matches. CDR3 sequence reads: CASSSLTGGYEQYI. The CDR3 region has the DNA TGTGCCAGCAGTTCATTGACAGGGGGCTACGAGCAGTACATC.

This clonotype was detected many times. V usage is TRBV3-1 and J usage is TRBJ1-5, with D hard to call. V was clipped by 0 bases and J by 0 bases, with 6 bases between them. Germline values: CDR1 LGHDT, CDR2 YNNKEL (reference sequence). CDR3 size: 15 residues. CDR3 nucleotide sequence: TGTGCCAGCAGCCAAGACAGTTATAGCAATCAGCCCCAGCATTTT. This codes for CASSQDSYSNQPQHF.

This clonotype was counted at least ten times. The chain joins TRBV20-1 to TRBJ2-2, with D perhaps TRBD2 (5 bases). The length of the CDR3 is 15 residues. V was shortened by 0 bases and J by 3 bases, with 11 bases between the two germline ends. CDR1 and CDR2 from the germline V gene are DFQATT and SNEGSKA (reference sequence). CDR3 DNA sequence: TGCAGTGCTAGAGATGGACTCTCTTACACCGGGGAGCTGTTTTTT. It translates to CSARDGLSYTGELFF.

In its sample, this clonotype was seen a few times. The V call is TRBV20-1, the J call TRBJ2-7, with TRBD2 identical over 7 bases. Germline V gene sequence: CDR1 DFQATT, CDR2 SNEGSKA (reference sequence). The length of the CDR3 is 15 residues. Trimming cost V 5 bases and J 7 bases; bases outside gene matches: 17. The CDR3 spells CSASYSGREYREQYF. CDR3 nucleotides: TGCAGTGCTTCTTACTCGGGGCGGGAGTATCGAGAGCAGTACTTC.

The chain links TRBV20-1 to TRBJ2-1; maybe TRBD1 (5 bases). Germline values: CDR1 DFQATT, CDR2 SNEGSKA (reference sequence). The CDR3 runs to 16 residues. V shed 1 base and J shed 0 bases, with 13 bases lying between them. The CDR3 sequence is CSARVEGGASYNEQFF. DNA of the CDR3: TGCAGTGCTAGAGTCGAAGGTGGGGCCTCCTACAATGAGCAGTTCTTC.

This clonotype was counted at least ten times. The chain couples TRBV12-3 or TRBV12-4 to TRBJ2-2; D remains ambiguous. Trimming shortened V by 7 bases and J by 1 base, and 7 bases separated the two germline ends. The CDR3 sequence is 13 residues long. The DNA of the CDR3 is TGTGCCAGCACCCCCCAGAACACCGGGGAGCTGTTTTTT. This gives the protein CASTPQNTGELFF.

This sequence joins TRBV28 and TRBJ2-7; D is ambiguous. Trimming removed 3 bases at V and 5 bases at J, with 14 bases between. Germline lookup yields CDR1 MDHEN and CDR2 SYDVKM. The CDR3 consists of 14 residues. The CDR3 protein is CASSLEGIADEQYF. CDR3 coding DNA: TGTGCCAGCAGTTTGGAAGGGATCGCCGACGAGCAGTACTTC.

To note about this clonotype: Being one base from a much bigger clone, this may be a read error. The genes are TRBV20-1 and TRBJ2-7, with 8 bases aligning to TRBD2. Germline V gene lookup returns CDR1 DFQATT and CDR2 SNEGSKA (reference sequence). With V trimmed by 2 bases and J by 3 bases, 9 bases remained unmatched. The CDR3 is 15 residues long. The CDR3 here is CSARSEISGNYEQYF. In DNA form, the CDR3 reads TGCAGTGCTAGATCAGAGATTAGCGGGAACTACGAGCAGTACTTC.

This chain connects TRBV5-1 to TRBJ2-3; D uncertain. This CDR3 contains 15 residues. V lost 5 bases and J lost 0, with 13 bases in between. Germline V gene sequence: CDR1 SGHRS, CDR2 YFSETQ. The CDR3 spells CASRNPGPSTDTQYF. CDR3 coding DNA: TGCGCCAGCAGAAATCCGGGCCCCAGCACAGATACGCAGTATTTT.

This chain links TRBV20-1 with TRBJ2-2; the match to TRBD1 covers 7 bases. Germline trimming cut 0 bases from V and 0 bases from J; bases unmatched to any gene: 4. CDR1 is DFQATT and CDR2 is SNEGSKA in the germline V gene (reference sequence). The CDR3 spans 16 residues. CDR3 nucleotide sequence: TGCAGTGCTAGAGACACAGGGGCGCCGAACACCGGGGAGCTGTTTTTT. It codes for CSARDTGAPNTGELFF.

J is TRBJ2-2 and V is TRBV9; D uncertain. The germline CDR1 and CDR2 sequences are SGDLS and YYNGEE. The V gene lost 2 bases and the J gene lost 6 bases, with 5 bases spanning the gap. CDR3 size: 12 residues. The CDR3 sequence is CASSVRAGELFF. CDR3 coding DNA: TGTGCCAGCAGCGTCCGTGCCGGGGAGCTGTTTTTT.

This clonotype showed up many times. The chain is built from TRBV7-9 and TRBJ1-2; TRBD1 aligns across 9 bases. This CDR3 comprises 15 residues. The trim removed 4 bases at V and 4 bases at J, leaving 7 bases unmatched. Germline loops: CDR1 SEHNR, CDR2 FQNEAQ (reference sequence). CDR3 sequence: CASSSRDRERYGYTF. CDR3 nucleotides: TGTGCCAGCAGCTCTCGGGACAGGGAGCGCTATGGCTACACCTTC.

This clonotype was seen a handful of times. The chain uses TRBV6-7 and TRBJ2-7; no clear D gene. TRBV6-7 is an open reading frame whose function is uncertain. Trimming left V 1 base short and J 5 bases short, with 0 bases between. This CDR3 region has 10 residues. The CDR3: CASSYYEQYV. The CDR3 nucleotides are TGTGCCAGCAGTTACTACGAGCAGTACGTC.